This entry is about one T cell receptor (beta chain). The specificity of this receptor is unknown. Base qualities are not at hand, and no much larger clone is one base apart. TCRbeta CDR3 regions were amplified from genomic DNA by means of the immunoSEQ Assay, a bias-controlled multiplex PCR. Per the source publication's procedure: The number of nucleated cells in each sample was estimated by amplification of reference gene primers within the assay. To quantify the absolute abundance of each unique TCRbeta CDR3 rearrangement, sequence reads were collapsed and filtered. Productive Simpson clonality was computed per sample as the square root of Simpson's diversity index over productive rearrangements. In its TCRdb copy, this immuneACCESS table keeps in-frame sequences only and misses some clones. Where compared with another copy, unresolved V genes explain less than half of these, and the others have no known cause. The V and J calls and clone size were taken over from that table, and D and trimming were inferred from the DNA. This sample is represented by approximately 190,000 clones; around 84% of them were singletons. The ten biggest clones cover less than 3.5% of the sample.

This entry comes from a study of blood T cell repertoires in COVID-19 (dated by TCRdb to about 2020). Describing the broader study: Collaborator samples came from the United States, Italy and Spain and covered acute and convalescent phases of COVID-19. The material from the prospective study consisted of cDNA or gDNA derived from T cells, B-cell-depleted T cells, or PBMCs. Deeply sampled blood TCRbeta repertoires from subjects exposed to, actively infected with, or recovered from COVID-19 were included in the dataset. The repertoires were made available in a free public database intended to serve as a resource for research on the immune response to SARS-CoV-2. Samples came from the ongoing ImmuneRACE study (first 160 participants) plus 1,254 subjects from 6 global collaborators. Sample metadata almost always included a de-identified subject ID, COVID-19 status, age in years and sex. Where available, HLA class I and class II types were obtained from metadata supplied by the sample provider rather than from assay-based typing.

As encoded in the germline V gene, CDR1 is SGHRS while CDR2 is YFSETQ. Trimmed from V: 4 bases; trimmed from J: 6 bases; junction bases lacking a gene match: 9. Spanning cysteine to phenylalanine, the CDR3 consists of 16 amino acids. Of all the DNA, just the CDR3 is kept, 48 bases in frame from base 1. Participants in the prospective study were aged roughly 18 to 95 years, lived in some 24 United States geographic areas, and enrolled through a virtual design. Cohort assignment in the prospective study relied on participant-reported clinical history from a screening survey and a study questionnaire. Exposed participants had been in contact with someone with a PCR-confirmed or clinician-diagnosed COVID-19 case within 2 weeks of study entry. In the prospective study, whole blood, serum and a nasopharyngeal or oropharyngeal swab were collected from each participant by mobile phlebotomists. Prospective study participants could optionally give additional blood draws and questionnaires over an approximately 2-month period. Before DNA extraction, blood samples from the prospective study were shipped at room temperature or frozen.

Beyond this particular receptor, the publication reports: Clinical and demographic metadata were provided uncurated, with the amount varying by source and participant.

This receptor chain uses TRBV5-1 and TRBJ2-7; 14 bases in the junction line up with TRBD2. The sequence was collected from a woman in her twenties or thirties who had been exposed to COVID-19. The sample consisted of PBMCs or T cells enriched from blood (not recorded which). This receptor has the CDR3 CASSERLAGGIGEQYF. The sequence in DNA is TGCGCCAGCAGCGAAAGACTAGCGGGGGGGATCGGCGAGCAGTACTTC.